This T cell receptor (beta chain) was identified in a study of response to subunit inactivated influenza vaccine. Using its own MiXCR run on the RT-PCR reads, TCRdb lists one record per CDR3 protein. The data contain around 300,000 distinct CDR3 sequences, 20% to 25% of them singletons. This CDR3 has 15 residues. The germline V gene encodes CDR1 KGHSH and CDR2 LQKENI. Trimming removed 2 bases at V and 2 bases at J, with 10 bases between. Only a few counts were recorded for this clonotype. Its antigen is undetermined. Findings and limits, study-wide: Authors proposed each seasonal influenza vaccination draws in few new T cells.

This sequence joins TRBV18 and TRBJ1-5; D remains ambiguous. Sequencing was performed on PBMCs from blood, taken less than 22 months after vaccination. The receptor comes from a man aged 50 to 75 who received an inactivated influenza vaccine. As DNA, the CDR3 is TGTGCCAGCTCACCAGGCCCTGAGGGCAATCAGCCCCAGCATTTT. It is translated as CASSPGPEGNQPQHF.